Sequencing of this T cell receptor beta chain was carried out in a study of T cell responses to AZD1222 COVID-19 vaccine. Per the germline V gene, CDR1 is SEHNR and CDR2 is FQNEAQ (reference sequence). V was pared by 0 bases and J by 10 bases, with 6 bases of the junction left unmatched. The CDR3 spans 14 residues. Measured with immunoSEQ multiplex PCR; TCRdb has only the in-frame clones, and not every one. Of just over 80,000 clones listed, approximately 90% were seen once; the top ten hold around 5.8%. This TCR was recovered from an adult in good health. Specimen: peripheral blood, collected on day 0 of AZD1222 vaccination. The rearrangement links TRBV7-9 to TRBJ2-1; TRBD2 aligns across 7 bases. DNA of the CDR3: TGTGCCAGCAGCTTAGCGACTAGCTTAAACGAGCAGTTCTTC. Protein product: CASSLATSLNEQFF.